A single sample gave rise to the 3 T cell receptor beta chains below, sequenced in a study of shared clonotypes between healthy human individuals. TCRdb's copy holds only in-frame clones and misses some; the assay was immunoSEQ multiplex PCR. The sample consists of about 480,000 clones, about four fifths of them appearing once. Sequencing used PBMCs. These receptor sequences come from a woman aged 40 to 55 in good health. Some clones in this sample may be carry-over from other donors' samples.

The gene calls are TRBV5-6 and TRBJ2-3; D call uncertain. The CDR3 runs to 16 residues. Germline lookup yields CDR1 SGHDT and CDR2 YYEEEE. The ends were cut back, 2 bases at V and 2 bases at J, with 15 bases in the middle. Here the CDR3 reads CASSFASRLSTDTQYF. Here the CDR3 DNA reads TGTGCCAGCAGCTTTGCCTCGAGACTGTCCACAGATACGCAGTATTTT.

The V and J genes are TRBV7-2 and TRBJ1-1; D call uncertain. The germline V gene has CDR1 SGHTA and CDR2 FQGNSA. The CDR3 is made up of 13 amino acids. V dropped 2 bases and J dropped 6 bases, with 10 bases sitting between them. The CDR3 reads CASSLQERSEAFF. The CDR3 coding sequence is TGTGCCAGCAGCTTACAAGAGAGGTCTGAAGCTTTCTTT.

V and J are TRBV7-8 and TRBJ1-5; 9 nucleotides align to TRBD1. CDR1 and CDR2 (germline): SGHVS, FQNEAQ. The CDR3 loop spans 14 amino acids. The V segment lost 8 bases and the J segment 2 bases; nucleotides outside the gene matches: 4. The CDR3: CASGRDRGNQPQHF. The CDR3 DNA sequence: TGTGCCAGCGGACGGGACAGGGGCAATCAGCCCCAGCATTTT.